A selection of T cell receptor beta chains follows, all from one sample in a study of CD8 T cells in ankylosing spondylitis. Each CDR3 protein gets one entry after TCRdb re-called the 5' RACE reads with MiXCR. In the table there are 220,000 or so distinct CDR3 sequences, 8% to 11% of which are singletons. Sequences were obtained from blood, either unsorted or a sorted T cell fraction (not recorded which). The receptors were gathered from a male donor with ankylosing spondylitis or in good health (not recorded which). CDR3s include the opening cysteine and the closing phenylalanine or tryptophan. Each record gives: J gene, D gene, clone size, V gene, CDR3 protein, CDR3 DNA. A D gene is named only where the DNA matches it firmly. Only some rows state a clone size, as once, few, many or a class for expanded clones.

J: TRBJ2-6
D: .
size: .
V: TRBV6-1
CDR3: CASTPRISGANVLTF
DNA: TGTGCCAGCACCCCTCGCATCTCTGGGGCCAACGTCCTGACTTTC

J: TRBJ2-1
D: TRBD2
size: few
V: TRBV5-1
CDR3: CASSLAPSGGFNEQFF
DNA: TGCGCCAGCAGCTTGGCTCCCAGCGGGGGATTCAATGAGCAGTTCTTC

J: TRBJ1-1
D: .
size: .
V: TRBV20-1
CDR3: CSARWDPPEAFF
DNA: TGCAGTGCTAGATGGGACCCCCCAGAAGCTTTCTTT

J: TRBJ1-2
D: .
size: few
V: TRBV7-2
CDR3: CASSSGHSNYGYTF
DNA: TGTGCCAGCAGCTCGGGACATTCTAACTATGGCTACACCTTC

J: TRBJ1-1
D: .
size: many
V: TRBV24-1
CDR3: CATSDPRGGNTEAFF
DNA: TGTGCCACCAGTGATCCCCGGGGAGGCAACACTGAAGCTTTCTTT

J: TRBJ2-1
D: TRBD2
size: many
V: TRBV7-2
CDR3: CASSLVSSGYYNEQFF
DNA: TGTGCCAGCAGCTTAGTGTCTAGCGGGTACTACAATGAGCAGTTCTTC

J: TRBJ2-7
D: TRBD2
size: many
V: TRBV5-6
CDR3: CASSFQRDRYEQYF
DNA: TGTGCCAGCAGCTTTCAGCGGGATAGGTACGAGCAGTACTTC

J: TRBJ1-2
D: .
size: .
V: TRBV15
CDR3: CATSPSWDYGYTF
DNA: TGTGCCACCAGCCCCTCGTGGGACTATGGCTACACCTTC

J: TRBJ1-6
D: .
size: many
V: TRBV10-3
CDR3: CAISEMAAGNSPLHF
DNA: TGTGCCATCAGTGAAATGGCAGCAGGGAATTCACCCCTCCACTTT

J: TRBJ1-2
D: .
size: .
V: TRBV11-3
CDR3: CASNPAGGSGYTF
DNA: TGTGCCAGCAACCCAGCCGGGGGGAGCGGCTACACCTTC

J: TRBJ1-6
D: .
size: many
V: TRBV5-1
CDR3: CASSLEVGDLGSPLHF
DNA: TGCGCCAGCAGCTTGGAGGTAGGAGACCTAGGATCACCCCTCCACTTT

J: TRBJ1-6
D: TRBD1
size: few
V: TRBV15
CDR3: CATSLGQNNSPLHF
DNA: TGTGCCACCAGCCTGGGACAGAATAATTCACCCCTCCACTTT

J: TRBJ2-7
D: .
size: many
V: TRBV12-3/TRBV12-4
CDR3: CASSLALEGKIF
DNA: TGTGCCAGCAGTTTGGCTCTGGAGGGGAAAATATTC

J: TRBJ1-1
D: TRBD1
size: .
V: TRBV12-3/TRBV12-4
CDR3: CASTETGWSAEAFF
DNA: TGTGCCAGCACCGAGACAGGGTGGTCGGCTGAAGCTTTCTTT

J: TRBJ2-1
D: TRBD2
size: many
V: TRBV12-3/TRBV12-4
CDR3: CASTSTSDYNEQFF
DNA: TGTGCCAGCACATCGACTAGCGACTACAATGAGCAGTTCTTC

J: TRBJ1-1
D: .
size: many
V: TRBV7-2
CDR3: CASSPGRRTEAFF
DNA: TGTGCCAGCAGCCCTGGAAGGAGGACTGAAGCTTTCTTT

J: TRBJ1-4
D: .
size: .
V: TRBV19
CDR3: CASSRATDPNEKLFF
DNA: TGTGCCAGTTCTAGGGCGACGGACCCTAATGAAAAACTGTTTTTT

J: TRBJ1-1
D: .
size: .
V: TRBV7-9
CDR3: CASSPQLGGGTEAFF
DNA: TGTGCCAGCAGCCCTCAGTTGGGGGGTGGGACTGAAGCTTTCTTT

J: TRBJ1-6
D: .
size: many
V: TRBV28
CDR3: CASSERGDSPLHF
DNA: TGTGCCAGCAGCGAACGGGGGGATTCACCCCTCCACTTT

J: TRBJ2-5
D: .
size: .
V: TRBV4-2
CDR3: CASSQDQDGEAETQYF
DNA: TGTGCCAGCAGCCAAGATCAGGACGGGGAGGCGGAGACCCAGTACTTC

J: TRBJ1-1
D: TRBD1
size: many
V: TRBV5-6
CDR3: CASSLGTDRVGTEAFF
DNA: TGTGCCAGCAGCTTGGGTACCGACAGGGTCGGCACTGAAGCTTTCTTT

J: TRBJ2-2
D: .
size: many
V: TRBV5-1
CDR3: CASSLSSWDTGELFF
DNA: TGCGCCAGCAGCTTGTCTTCCTGGGACACCGGGGAGCTGTTTTTT

J: TRBJ2-4
D: .
size: many
V: TRBV12-5
CDR3: CASGLVSGEVSKNIQYF
DNA: TGTGCTAGTGGTTTGGTATCAGGGGAGGTGTCCAAAAACATTCAGTACTTC

J: TRBJ2-5
D: .
size: many
V: TRBV5-1
CDR3: CASSPPGLEETQYF
DNA: TGCGCCAGCAGCCCCCCGGGCCTTGAAGAGACCCAGTACTTC

J: TRBJ2-7
D: .
size: many
V: TRBV6-2/TRBV6-3
CDR3: CASHSTGDFEQYF
DNA: TGTGCCAGCCATAGCACAGGGGACTTCGAGCAGTACTTC

J: TRBJ2-2
D: .
size: many
V: TRBV5-6
CDR3: CASSWGFGGQNTGELFF
DNA: TGTGCCAGCAGCTGGGGTTTCGGGGGGCAGAACACCGGGGAGCTGTTTTTT

J: TRBJ1-6
D: .
size: medium-sized
V: TRBV7-2
CDR3: CASSLKSGRDSPLHF
DNA: TGTGCCAGCAGCTTAAAATCAGGGCGTGATTCACCCCTCCACTTT

J: TRBJ2-2
D: TRBD2
size: many
V: TRBV7-2
CDR3: CASSLFGGGVTGELFF
DNA: TGTGCCAGCAGCTTATTTGGCGGGGGGGTCACCGGGGAGCTGTTTTTT

J: TRBJ2-3
D: .
size: .
V: TRBV9
CDR3: CASSITSYGTDTQYF
DNA: TGTGCCAGCAGCATTACTAGCTACGGCACAGATACGCAGTATTTT

J: TRBJ2-1
D: TRBD2
size: .
V: TRBV11-2
CDR3: CASSPEGTSGVNEQFF
DNA: TGTGCCAGCAGCCCCGAAGGGACTAGCGGGGTGAATGAGCAGTTCTTC

J: TRBJ2-7
D: .
size: many
V: TRBV7-9
CDR3: CASSLAIWDEQYF
DNA: TGTGCCAGCAGCCTGGCCATCTGGGACGAGCAGTACTTC

J: TRBJ1-1
D: .
size: few
V: TRBV18
CDR3: CASSEGVGTEAFF
DNA: TGTGCCAGCTCAGAGGGGGTTGGTACTGAAGCTTTCTTT

J: TRBJ1-2
D: .
size: few
V: TRBV28
CDR3: CASRLFGDSSGYTF
DNA: TGTGCCAGCAGGTTGTTCGGAGATTCGTCTGGCTACACCTTC

J: TRBJ2-2
D: TRBD1
size: few
V: TRBV5-1
CDR3: CASSPETGFGGELFF
DNA: TGCGCCAGCAGCCCCGAGACAGGGTTCGGCGGGGAGCTGTTTTTT

J: TRBJ1-1
D: TRBD1
size: .
V: TRBV20-1
CDR3: CSAATGLVTEAFF
DNA: TGCAGTGCGGCGACAGGGCTAGTCACTGAAGCTTTCTTT

J: TRBJ1-1
D: TRBD1
size: many
V: TRBV27
CDR3: CASSSLRGRWDTEAFF
DNA: TGTGCCAGCAGTTCGCTCAGGGGGCGCTGGGACACTGAAGCTTTCTTT

J: TRBJ2-5
D: .
size: few
V: TRBV14
CDR3: CASSQVGTQYF
DNA: TGTGCCAGCAGCCAAGTCGGGACCCAGTACTTC

J: TRBJ2-3
D: .
size: many
V: TRBV20-1
CDR3: CSAAPRLGDTQYF
DNA: TGCAGTGCCGCACCCAGGTTGGGAGATACGCAGTATTTT

J: TRBJ1-2
D: .
size: .
V: TRBV5-1
CDR3: CASSSSGSSGYTF
DNA: TGCGCCAGCAGCTCATCAGGGTCTTCTGGCTACACCTTC

J: TRBJ1-4
D: TRBD1
size: many
V: TRBV10-3
CDR3: CAIGDRDEKLFF
DNA: TGTGCCATCGGGGACAGGGATGAAAAACTGTTTTTT

J: TRBJ2-2
D: TRBD2
size: many
V: TRBV5-1
CDR3: CASSNRDYLYGELFF
DNA: TGCGCCAGCAGCAACCGGGACTACCTTTACGGGGAGCTGTTTTTT

J: TRBJ1-6
D: .
size: few
V: TRBV20-1
CDR3: CSARGWSYNSPLHF
DNA: TGCAGTGCTAGAGGGTGGTCCTATAATTCACCCCTCCACTTT

J: TRBJ2-5
D: TRBD1
size: many
V: TRBV7-2
CDR3: CASSFGQGGKETQYF
DNA: TGTGCCAGCAGCTTCGGACAGGGGGGCAAAGAGACCCAGTACTTC

J: TRBJ2-2
D: .
size: .
V: TRBV25-1
CDR3: CASSEFYIAGELFF
DNA: TGTGCCAGCAGTGAATTCTATATCGCCGGGGAGCTGTTTTTT

J: TRBJ2-3
D: .
size: many
V: TRBV12-3/TRBV12-4
CDR3: CASSPTAPTDTQYF
DNA: TGTGCCAGCAGTCCGACAGCTCCCACAGATACGCAGTATTTT

J: TRBJ2-1
D: TRBD1
size: many
V: TRBV20-1
CDR3: CSARDLWGDRSGSYNEQFF
DNA: TGCAGTGCTAGAGACTTGTGGGGGGACAGGTCGGGGTCCTACAATGAGCAGTTCTTC

J: TRBJ2-6
D: .
size: .
V: TRBV7-3
CDR3: CASSTNGGANALTF
DNA: TGTGCCAGCAGTACAAACGGAGGCGCCAACGCCCTAACTTTC

J: TRBJ2-6
D: .
size: many
V: TRBV20-1
CDR3: CSARGTAGANVLTF
DNA: TGCAGTGCTAGAGGGACGGCTGGGGCCAACGTCCTGACTTTC

J: TRBJ1-5
D: .
size: few
V: TRBV27
CDR3: CASSLMGAQPQHF
DNA: TGTGCCAGCAGTTTAATGGGGGCTCAGCCCCAGCATTTT

J: TRBJ1-1
D: .
size: .
V: TRBV5-1
CDR3: CASSFPVKGTEAFF
DNA: TGCGCCAGCAGCTTCCCCGTGAAGGGGACTGAAGCTTTCTTT

J: TRBJ2-5
D: TRBD2
size: few
V: TRBV6-4
CDR3: CASSPSGGDQETQYF
DNA: TGTGCCAGCAGCCCTAGCGGGGGGGACCAAGAGACCCAGTACTTC

J: TRBJ1-1
D: TRBD1
size: many
V: TRBV10-3
CDR3: CAIRTGGMDTEAFF
DNA: TGTGCCATCCGGACAGGGGGGATGGACACTGAAGCTTTCTTT

J: TRBJ2-1
D: .
size: .
V: TRBV12-3/TRBV12-4
CDR3: CASQGLKNNEQFF
DNA: TGTGCCAGCCAGGGGTTGAAAAACAATGAGCAGTTCTTC

J: TRBJ2-5
D: .
size: many
V: TRBV20-1
CDR3: CSARNQETQYF
DNA: TGCAGTGCTAGGAACCAAGAGACCCAGTACTTC

J: TRBJ2-3
D: TRBD2
size: many
V: TRBV20-1
CDR3: CSAVGWRGETDTQYF
DNA: TGCAGTGCCGTTGGCTGGCGGGGGGAGACAGATACGCAGTATTTT

J: TRBJ1-6
D: .
size: many
V: TRBV10-3
CDR3: CAISDGQGSSPLHF
DNA: TGTGCCATCAGTGACGGGCAGGGCTCATCACCCCTCCACTTT

J: TRBJ2-5
D: .
size: many
V: TRBV5-1
CDR3: CASSLQGDGETQYF
DNA: TGCGCCAGCAGCTTACAGGGTGATGGAGAGACCCAGTACTTC

J: TRBJ1-6
D: TRBD1
size: many
V: TRBV20-1
CDR3: CSGGQGHSPLHF
DNA: TGCAGTGGTGGACAGGGACATTCACCCCTCCACTTT

J: TRBJ2-6
D: .
size: .
V: TRBV5-1
CDR3: CASSQTLSGANVLTF
DNA: TGCGCCAGCAGCCAGACCCTCTCTGGGGCCAACGTCCTGACTTTC

J: TRBJ2-4
D: .
size: many
V: TRBV3-1
CDR3: CASSPGLLGGNIQYF
DNA: TGTGCCAGCAGCCCTGGACTCCTGGGGGGAAACATTCAGTACTTC